One and the same sample provided the 12 T cell receptor beta chains below, sequenced in a study of identical twins. Using its own MiXCR run on the 5' RACE reads, TCRdb lists one record per CDR3 protein. The sample holds 1.5 million to 2 million distinct CDR3 sequences, around 29% seen once. The sample taken for sequencing was cord blood. Source of these receptors: a newborn girl in good health.

This chain uses TRBV13 with TRBJ2-7; 8 nucleotides match TRBD2. The CDR3 consists of 16 residues. The germline V gene encodes CDR1 PRHDT and CDR2 FYEKMQ (reference sequence). Trimming at V came to 5 bases and at J to 0 bases, leaving 9 bases not matched to a gene. CDR3 sequence reads: CASSNHKRGRSYEQYF. DNA of the CDR3: TGTGCCAGCAGCAACCATAAGCGGGGGCGCTCCTACGAGCAGTACTTC.

Only a few counts were recorded for this clonotype. The chain is built from TRBV20-1 and TRBJ2-7; D is possibly TRBD1 (6 bases). The DNA end is a closer match to TRBJ2-5, so the J assignment may be wrong. The CDR3 has 15 residues. Germline V CDR1 and CDR2: DFQATT, SNEGSKA (reference sequence). The CDR3 nucleotides are TGCAGTGCTAGAGATAACCAGGGGTACTTGGAGACCCAGTACTTC. Its translation: CSARDNQGYLETQYF.

This clonotype occurred a few times. The gene calls are TRBV29-1 and TRBJ2-1; 10 positions agree with TRBD1. J lost 7 bases, V lost 6 bases, and 6 bases had no gene match. Per the germline V gene, CDR1 is SQVTM and CDR2 is ANQGSEA. The CDR3 is 13 residues long. The CDR3 coding sequence is TGCAGCGTCAGACAGGGGGCGAAAAATGAGCAGTTCTTC. Amino acids: CSVRQGAKNEQFF.

The chain couples TRBV5-1 to TRBJ2-2, with 10 bases identical to TRBD1. CDR3 length: 13 amino acids. CDR1 and CDR2 from the germline V gene are SGHRS and YFSETQ. The V and J ends lost 9 bases and 7 bases, in that order; junction bases with no gene match: 6. CDR3 coding DNA: TGCGCCACCGCACGGACAGGGGGCGGGGAGCTGTTTTTT. Translating it yields CATARTGGGELFF.

This clonotype was detected only a few times. The V gene is TRBV12-3 or TRBV12-4, the J gene TRBJ2-3; 11 bases align to TRBD2. The ends lost 7 bases at V and 5 bases at J; junction bases unmatched: 5. CDR3 length: 14 residues. CDR3 DNA: TGTGCCAGCACACGTAGCGGGAGGGGAGATACGCAGTATTTT. Its translation: CASTRSGRGDTQYF.

V usage is TRBV2 and J usage is TRBJ1-2; 7 nucleotides match TRBD1. The CDR3 sequence is 13 residues long. V shed 3 bases and J 8 bases; nucleotides not matched to a gene: 6. Germline CDR1 is SNHLY and CDR2 is FYNNEI. The CDR3 bases are TGTGCCAGCAGTGATCCGACAGGGATCGGCTACACCTTC. Encoded protein: CASSDPTGIGYTF.

The gene calls are TRBV5-1 and TRBJ1-1, with D unclear. The CDR3 extends over 14 amino acids. V was pared by 1 base and J by 1 base, with 8 bases between. Germline V gene data show CDR1 as SGHRS and CDR2 as YFSETQ. DNA of the CDR3: TGCGCCAGCAGCTTGTACAGCAGGAACACTGAAGCTTTCTTT. It translates to CASSLYSRNTEAFF. The variable domain in full, with the rest retrieved from reference TRBV5-1 and TRBJ1-1, is KAGVTQTPRYLIKTRGQQVTLSCSPISGHRSVSWYQQTPGQGLQFLFEYFSETQRNKGNFPGRFSGRQFSNSRSEMNVSTLELGDSALYLCASSLYSRNTEAFFGQGTRLTVV.

The V call is TRBV5-6, the J call TRBJ2-1; 15 nucleotides line up with TRBD2. The CDR3 is 19 amino acids. V was pared by 5 bases and J by 7 bases, with 16 bases of the junction left unmatched. Germline V gene sequence: CDR1 SGHDT, CDR2 YYEEEE. CDR3 in DNA: TGTGCCAGCAGGCTTGCCCTCCGGACTAGCGGGAGGGCTCTTAATGAGCAGTTCTTC. Protein product: CASRLALRTSGRALNEQFF.

V usage is TRBV18 and J usage is TRBJ2-3; D is uncertain. Per germline, CDR1 KGHSH and CDR2 LQKENI. V shed 3 bases and J shed 0 bases, with 10 bases lying between them. The CDR3 is 15 amino acids. CDR3 coding DNA: TGTGCCAGCTCACCTCTCTTCGACAGCACAGATACGCAGTATTTT. Amino acids: CASSPLFDSTDTQYF. The entire variable domain, with the rest obtained from reference TRBV18 and TRBJ2-3, is as follows: NAGVMQNPRHLVRRRGQEARLRCSPMKGHSHVYWYRQLPEEGLKFMVYLQKENIIDESGMPKERFSAEFPKEGPSILRIQQVVRGDSAAYFCASSPLFDSTDTQYFGPGTRLTVL.

This chain uses TRBV20-1 with TRBJ2-3, with TRBD2 identical over 11 bases. V lost 2 bases, J lost 4 bases, and 5 bases stayed unmatched. CDR1 and CDR2 from the germline V gene are DFQATT and SNEGSKA (reference sequence). CDR3 length equals 15 residues. The CDR3 DNA sequence: TGCAGTGCTAGACCGGGACTAGCGGTCTCAGATACGCAGTATTTT. It encodes CSARPGLAVSDTQYF.

The chain links TRBV27 to TRBJ2-4, with TRBD2 matching over 8 bases. The CDR3 covers 14 residues. The V segment lost 5 bases and the J segment 2 bases; nucleotides outside the gene matches: 2. From germline, CDR1 is MNHEY and CDR2 SMNVEV (reference sequence). The CDR3 is CASSRGGPKNIQYF. The DNA for the CDR3 is TGTGCCAGCAGTCGGGGGGGGCCCAAAAACATTCAGTACTTC.

This sequence joins TRBV5-5 and TRBJ2-5; D is perhaps TRBD2 (5 bases). Germline V gene data show CDR1 as SGHKS and CDR2 as YYEKEE (reference sequence). This CDR3 is built from 15 residues. Trimming cost V 0 bases and J 6 bases, with 15 bases left between them. The CDR3 nucleotides are TGTGCCAGCAGCTTGGAACTAGTGGGAATGAAGACCCAGTACTTC. Its protein product is CASSLELVGMKTQYF. Full variable domain (rest looked up from reference TRBV5-5 and TRBJ2-5): DAGVTQSPTHLIKTRGQQVTLRCSPISGHKSVSWYQQVLGQGPQFIFQYYEKEERGRGNFPDRFSARQFPNYSSELNVNALLLGDSALYLCASSLELVGMKTQYFGPGTRLLVL.